Listed here is a single T cell receptor (beta chain). As yet, its antigen is unknown. The primer mix had 60 Vbeta and 13 Jbeta primers. Method: immunoSEQ multiplex PCR; TCRdb's copy keeps in-frame clones and lacks some. The sample contains approximately 200,000 clones, 75% to 90% of which appear only once. This sample is drawn from a study of cytomegalovirus exposure and HLA in healthy donors. Study conclusions and caveats: Later examination showed HLA-associated TCR beta chains had greater clonal expansion than equally common others.

V lost 5 bases, J lost 0 bases, and 5 bases lay in between. Germline-derived CDR1 and CDR2 are SGHTA and FQGNSA. The CDR3 is made up of 13 amino acids. This TCR was recovered from a woman aged 45 to 65 in good health and CMV-seropositive. The chain uses TRBV7-2 and TRBJ1-3; the D is unclear. The sample consisted of PBMCs. As DNA, the CDR3 is TGTGCCAGCAGCCGCTACTCTGGAAACACCATATATTTT. Amino acid sequence: CASSRYSGNTIYF. The full variable domain, in which reference TRBV7-2 and TRBJ1-3 provide the parts outside the CDR3, is GAGVSQSPSNKVTEKGKDVELRCDPISGHTALYWYRQSLGQGLEFLIYFQGNSAPDKSGLPSDRFSAERTGGSVSTLTIQRTQQEDSAVYLCASSRYSGNTIYFGEGSWLTVV.